The 26 T cell receptor beta chains listed next were all sequenced from one sample in a study of T cell responses to AZD1222 COVID-19 vaccine. Repertoires were generated with immunoSEQ multiplex PCR, while TCRdb's copy carries only in-frame clones and drops some. The sample lists 150,000 or so clones, 85% to 90% occurring once. This material consisted of peripheral blood, taken on day 0 of AZD1222 vaccination. These receptors all come from an adult in good health.

This sequence joins TRBV19 and TRBJ1-2; 10 nucleotides match TRBD1. Looked up from germline, CDR1 is LNHDA and CDR2 is SQIVND (reference sequence). V gave up 8 bases and J gave up 4 bases; unmatched junction bases: 13. This CDR3 comprises 16 residues. Here the CDR3 reads CASGRTGTGVSYGYTF. Here the CDR3 DNA reads TGTGCCAGTGGGAGAACCGGGACAGGGGTATCCTATGGCTACACCTTC. Together with reference TRBV19 and TRBJ1-2, the CDR3 gives the full variable domain: DGGITQSPKYLFRKEGQNVTLSCEQNLNHDAMYWYRQDPGQGLRLIYYSQIVNDFQKGDIAEGYSVSREKKESFPLTVTSAQKNPTAFYLCASGRTGTGVSYGYTFGSGTRLTVV.

This clone was observed a single time. V usage is TRBV7-9 and J usage is TRBJ1-5; 11 bases line up with TRBD1. The germline V gene encodes CDR1 SEHNR and CDR2 FQNEAQ (reference sequence). The junction had 4 bases not matched to a gene; V was cut back by 3 bases and J by 0 bases. This CDR3 is built from 17 residues. CDR3 sequence: CASSLGTGGDSNQPQHF. Here the CDR3 DNA reads TGTGCCAGCAGCTTGGGGACAGGGGGAGATAGCAATCAGCCCCAGCATTTT.

The chain couples TRBV19 to TRBJ1-6; TRBD1 matches 7 bases. Germline V lookup: CDR1 LNHDA, CDR2 SQIVND (reference sequence). The CDR3 spans 15 residues. Unmatched junction bases numbered 8, after V lost 4 bases and J lost 8 bases. The CDR3 loop is CASSTDGTAYSPLHF. In nucleotides, the CDR3 is TGTGCCAGTAGTACTGATGGGACAGCTTATTCACCCCTCCACTTT. The whole variable domain, filled in from reference TRBV19 and TRBJ1-6, reads DGGITQSPKYLFRKEGQNVTLSCEQNLNHDAMYWYRQDPGQGLRLIYYSQIVNDFQKGDIAEGYSVSREKKESFPLTVTSAQKNPTAFYLCASSTDGTAYSPLHFGNGTRLTVT.

This chain connects TRBV20-1 to TRBJ2-1, with 9 bases matching TRBD2. Germline trimming cut 3 bases from V and 4 bases from J; bases unmatched to any gene: 7. CDR3 length: 15 amino acids. CDR1 DFQATT and CDR2 SNEGSKA come from the germline V gene (reference sequence). The CDR3 DNA follows: TGCAGTGCTAGTTTCTCTAGCGGGAAGTACAATGAGCAGTTCTTC. It encodes CSASFSSGKYNEQFF.

The chain carries TRBV10-3 and TRBJ1-2; 12 bases line up with TRBD1. With V trimmed by 6 bases and J by 0 bases, 5 bases remained unmatched. The CDR3 length is 16 residues. CDR1 is ENHRY and CDR2 is SYGVKD in the germline V gene. CDR3 sequence reads: CAISGDRGPSNYGYTF. The CDR3 bases are TGTGCCATCAGCGGGGACAGGGGGCCCTCTAACTATGGCTACACCTTC.

The chain combines TRBV4-1 with TRBJ1-5; possible D gene TRBD1, 5 bases. V was trimmed by 0 bases and J by 5 bases, leaving 11 bases between them. Germline V gene sequence: CDR1 MGHRA, CDR2 YSYEKL. The length of the CDR3 is 15 residues. The CDR3 region has the DNA TGCGCCAGCAGCCAAGAAGGTGACAGCTATCAGCCCCAGCATTTT. Protein product: CASSQEGDSYQPQHF.

This clone was recorded only once. The chain combines TRBV5-5 with TRBJ1-4; the D is unclear. This CDR3 has 14 amino acids. The V end was cut by 4 bases, the J end by 2 bases, with 9 bases between. Per germline, CDR1 SGHKS and CDR2 YYEKEE (reference sequence). DNA for the CDR3: TGTGCCAGCAGCCTGCAGACTACTAATGAAAAACTGTTTTTT. Amino acids: CASSLQTTNEKLFF.

The chain carries TRBV5-5 and TRBJ2-7; D is possibly TRBD2 (5 bases). Trimming left V 0 bases short and J 2 bases short, with 21 bases between. The V gene's germline CDR1 is SGHKS and CDR2 YYEKEE (reference sequence). The CDR3 consists of 18 residues. CDR3 nucleotides: TGTGCCAGCAGCTTGGCCATGGGAGCCCTCAAGGAACCCTACGAGCAGTACGTC. Amino acids: CASSLAMGALKEPYEQYV.

V and J are TRBV11-2 and TRBJ2-7; 10 positions agree with TRBD2. This CDR3 is 16 amino acids long. Germline CDR1 and CDR2: SGHAT and FQNNGV. Trimming removed 1 base from V and 4 bases from J; junction bases left unmatched: 7. The CDR3 loop is CASSLGLAGAMYEQYF. The CDR3 coding sequence is TGTGCCAGCAGCTTAGGGCTAGCGGGAGCAATGTACGAGCAGTACTTC.

The chain uses TRBV6-1 and TRBJ1-2; D gene unclear. The CDR3 totals 14 residues. Trimming took off 1 base at V and 3 bases at J, with 9 bases between the two ends. Germline CDR1 is MNHNS and CDR2 is SASEGT. CDR3 region: CASSEGANDYGYTF. CDR3 sequence (DNA): TGTGCCAGCAGTGAAGGAGCCAATGACTATGGCTACACCTTC.

V and J are TRBV19 and TRBJ1-3; no reliable D call. The CDR3 is 15 amino acids. Trimming took off 9 bases at V and 0 bases at J, with 15 bases between the two ends. Germline V gives CDR1 LNHDA, CDR2 SQIVND (reference sequence). The DNA for the CDR3 is TGTGCCAGCTCCTCGACGGGTTACTCTGGAAACACCATATATTTT. Amino acids: CASSSTGYSGNTIYF.

The chain employs TRBV7-9 and TRBJ2-1; 13 bases are a match to TRBD2. Germline CDR1 SEHNR, CDR2 FQNEAQ (reference sequence). The ends lost 7 bases at V and 7 bases at J; junction bases unmatched: 4. The CDR3 loop spans 14 amino acids. CDR3 nucleotides: TGTGCCAGCAAGGGACTAGCGGGACCTAATGAGCAGTTCTTC. It codes for CASKGLAGPNEQFF. Full variable domain (rest looked up from reference TRBV7-9 and TRBJ2-1): DTGVSQNPRHKITKRGQNVTFRCDPISEHNRLYWYRQTLGQGPEFLTYFQNEAQLEKSRLLSDRFSAERPKGSFSTLEIQRTEQGDSAMYLCASKGLAGPNEQFFGPGTRLTVL.

The chain employs TRBV10-3 and TRBJ1-3; a weak D match, TRBD1 (6 bases). This CDR3 has 14 residues. Trimming pared 10 bases from V and 0 bases from J, leaving 13 bases between. Germline loops: CDR1 ENHRY, CDR2 SYGVKD. The CDR3 protein is CANRDTSSGNTIYF. Written as DNA, the CDR3 is TGTGCCAACCGGGACACGAGCTCTGGAAACACCATATATTTT.

The V gene is TRBV7-8, the J gene TRBJ2-1; 12 bases match TRBD1. V shed 0 bases and J 7 bases; nucleotides not matched to a gene: 13. Germline V gene sequence: CDR1 SGHVS, CDR2 FQNEAQ. The CDR3 is 19 residues long. The CDR3 here is CASSLALLLRDRGLNEQFF. For the CDR3, the DNA is TGTGCCAGCAGCTTAGCCCTCCTTCTCCGGGACAGGGGGCTGAATGAGCAGTTCTTC.

This sequence joins TRBV4-3 and TRBJ2-7; 11 bases agree with TRBD2. The CDR3 loop spans 17 amino acids. V was clipped by 4 bases and J by 5 bases; unmatched bases: 13. CDR1 is LGHNA, CDR2 YSLEER, per germline. In DNA form, the CDR3 reads TGCGCCAGCAGCCCCCAACTCGGACTAGCGGGTCTCGACGAGCAGTACTTC. Protein sequence: CASSPQLGLAGLDEQYF.

This rearrangement joins TRBV24-1 to TRBJ1-6; D remains ambiguous. CDR1 and CDR2 from the germline V gene are KGHDR and SFDVKD. Deletions cut 12 bases from V and 7 bases from J, with 18 bases between. The CDR3 is 14 residues long. The chain's CDR3 is CAPGILGSNSPLHF. For the CDR3, the DNA is TGTGCCCCAGGAATTCTGGGCTCCAATTCACCCCTCCACTTT.

The V call is TRBV28, the J call TRBJ2-2; TRBD1 or TRBD2 may be the D gene (5 bases each). This CDR3 has 15 residues. The germline V gene encodes CDR1 MDHEN and CDR2 SYDVKM. V lost 5 bases and J lost 0, with 10 bases in between. The CDR3 DNA follows: TGTGCCAGCAGTCGGGACGGTCCGAACACCGGGGAGCTGTTTTTT. It codes for CASSRDGPNTGELFF.

This clone was observed a few times. This chain uses TRBV7-9 with TRBJ2-5; 9 nucleotides line up with TRBD2. This CDR3 region has 16 residues. Trimming cost V 3 bases and J 2 bases; bases outside gene matches: 7. Germline V gives CDR1 SEHNR, CDR2 FQNEAQ (reference sequence). CDR3 loop: CASSLRASGKQETQYF. CDR3 in DNA: TGTGCCAGCAGCTTGAGGGCTAGCGGGAAACAAGAGACCCAGTACTTC. The complete variable domain, with remaining parts taken from reference TRBV7-9 and TRBJ2-5, reads DTGVSQNPRHKITKRGQNVTFRCDPISEHNRLYWYRQTLGQGPEFLTYFQNEAQLEKSRLLSDRFSAERPKGSFSTLEIQRTEQGDSAMYLCASSLRASGKQETQYFGPGTRLLVL.

J is TRBJ1-4 and V is TRBV3-1 (or the pseudogene TRBV3-2), with TRBD1 as a possible D gene (5 bases). CDR1 is LGHDT, CDR2 YNNKEL, per germline (reference sequence). V lost 1 base to trimming and J lost 0 bases, with 12 bases between them. The CDR3 totals 17 residues. As DNA, the CDR3 is TGTGCCAGCAGCCAAGGTTTTATGGGGGCAACTAATGAAAAACTGTTTTTT. As protein: CASSQGFMGATNEKLFF.

The rearrangement uses TRBV3-1 (or the pseudogene TRBV3-2) and TRBJ1-6, with a possible D match to TRBD1 (6 bases). Trimming shortened V by 6 bases and J by 7 bases, and 16 bases separated the two germline ends. This CDR3 is built from 15 residues. The germline V gene encodes CDR1 LGHDT and CDR2 YNNKEL (reference sequence). As DNA, the CDR3 is TGTGCCAGCAGTCTGAGGGGGGTTTGGAATTCACCCCTCCACTTT. Its protein is CASSLRGVWNSPLHF.

This chain connects TRBV6-2 or TRBV6-3 to TRBJ2-6; D not resolved. Trimming took 2 bases from V and 0 from J, leaving 8 bases between them. This CDR3 has 16 amino acids. In germline, CDR1 is MNHEY, CDR2 SVGEGT. CDR3 loop: CASSYLQPSGANVLTF. CDR3 bases: TGTGCCAGCAGTTACCTACAGCCCTCTGGGGCCAACGTCCTGACTTTC.

CDR3 amino acids: CASSLGQGSNTEAFF. Here the CDR3 DNA reads TGCGCCAGCAGCTTAGGACAGGGATCTAACACTGAAGCTTTCTTT. The J gene is TRBJ1-1, the V gene TRBV5-1; TRBD1 agrees at 8 bases. This CDR3 is 15 amino acids long. V gave up 2 bases and J gave up 2 bases; unmatched junction bases: 5. Germline-derived CDR1 and CDR2 are SGHRS and YFSETQ.

The chain joins TRBV28 to TRBJ2-2, with TRBD2 as a possible D gene (7 bases). The CDR3 spans 14 residues. Germline V gives CDR1 MDHEN, CDR2 SYDVKM. The V gene lost 9 bases and the J gene lost 6 bases, with 17 bases spanning the gap. CDR3 nucleotide sequence: TGTGCCAGTCTACCAAGGGGGGGAGCCGGGGAGCTGTTTTTT. Translated, it gives CASLPRGGAGELFF.

The gene calls are TRBV2 and TRBJ1-3; 8 bases align to TRBD1. CDR3 length: 16 amino acids. Germline trimming cut 4 bases from V and 3 bases from J; bases unmatched to any gene: 8. The germline V gene encodes CDR1 SNHLY and CDR2 FYNNEI. The CDR3 sequence is CASSASRQGLGNTIYF. The CDR3 bases are TGTGCCAGCAGTGCCTCGCGACAGGGGCTTGGAAACACCATATATTTT.

The table lists this clone with a count of one. The CDR3 loop is CASSMGQGNTEAFF. CDR3 in DNA: TGTGCCAGTAGTATGGGACAGGGAAACACTGAAGCTTTCTTT. V usage is TRBV19 and J usage is TRBJ1-1; 9 bases agree with TRBD1. The germline V gene encodes CDR1 LNHDA and CDR2 SQIVND (reference sequence). Losses at the gene ends were 3 bases for V and 2 bases for J; bases not matched to a gene: 1. This CDR3 has 14 amino acids.

A word on this clone: The same CDR3 can be traced to other DNA sequences in this sample. The V gene is TRBV6-2 or TRBV6-3, the J gene TRBJ2-3, with D possibly matching TRBD2 (5 bases). With 0 bases removed from V and 6 bases from J, the gap between germline ends came to 10 bases. CDR1 and CDR2 (germline): MNHEY, SVGEGT. This CDR3 spans 14 amino acids. For the CDR3, the DNA is TGTGCCAGCAGTTACTCGAGGGAGTTTGATACGCAGTATTTT. It specifies CASSYSREFDTQYF.